This T cell receptor (beta chain) was documented in a study of T-cell reconstitution after alpha-beta-depleted transplantation in children. Overall study findings and caveats: From newly produced T cells came most of the T-cell counts and diversity one year after transplant. Recipient T cells and thymic progenitors that survived were the source of the high TCRbeta diversity seen at day 60 in some patients. Two months or so post-transplant, alpha-beta T cells reportedly derived from several hundred expanded graft clones.

There are 14 residues in the CDR3. Trimming took off 6 bases at V and 2 bases at J, with 8 bases between the two ends. CDR1 is MNHNS, CDR2 SASEGT, per germline. This clonotype was detected many times. Its matching antigen is unknown. Preparing the TCRbeta library involved the use of unique molecular identifiers. TCRdb passed the PCR reads through MiXCR, listing each CDR3 protein once. The top ten hold 2% of the sample, which has approximately 500,000 distinct CDR3 sequences, 10% to 13% seen once. The sequencing used PBMCs, collected before TCRalphabeta/CD19-depleted stem cell transplant. The chain uses TRBV6-1 and TRBJ2-6; D uncertain. The source of this sequence is a child younger than 10 with inherited bone marrow failure, due to receive a stem cell transplant. The CDR3 here is CASRTSTGANVLTF. The CDR3 region has the DNA TGTGCCAGCAGGACCTCGACTGGGGCCAACGTCCTGACTTTC.